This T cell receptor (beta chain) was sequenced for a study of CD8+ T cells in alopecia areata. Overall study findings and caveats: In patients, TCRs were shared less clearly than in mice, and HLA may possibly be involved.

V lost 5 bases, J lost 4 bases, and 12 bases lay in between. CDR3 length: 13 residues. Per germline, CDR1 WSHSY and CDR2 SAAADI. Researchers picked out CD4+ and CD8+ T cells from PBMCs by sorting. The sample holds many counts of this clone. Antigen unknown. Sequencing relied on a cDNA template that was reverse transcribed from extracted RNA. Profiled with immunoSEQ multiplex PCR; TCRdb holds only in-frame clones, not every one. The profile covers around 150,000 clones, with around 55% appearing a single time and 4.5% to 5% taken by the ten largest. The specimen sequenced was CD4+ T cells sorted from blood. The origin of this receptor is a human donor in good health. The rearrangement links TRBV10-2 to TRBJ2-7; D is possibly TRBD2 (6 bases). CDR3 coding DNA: TGCGCCAGCAGTCGGGGACTTTCGTACGAGCAGTACTTC. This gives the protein CASSRGLSYEQYF.